This TCR beta chain stems from a study of human T cells and chemical hapten exposure. Whole-study context: Patients got weekly scalp diphenylcyclopropenone doses over the approximately 24-week study.

This clonotype was seen a handful of times. CDR1 and CDR2 from the germline V gene are SGHVS and FNYEAQ. The ends were cut back, 1 base at V and 7 bases at J, with 14 bases in the middle. This CDR3 is 16 amino acids long. One entry per CDR3 protein results from TCRdb running MiXCR on the RACE reads. The sample contains fewer than 100,000 distinct CDR3 sequences, over 9.5% of which appear only once. Described time point: patch test 1, 2 weeks after DPC sensitization. As to treatment: therapeutic diphenylcyclopropenone sensitization with weekly scalp DPC. This receptor was taken from a woman aged 55-70 years with alopecia areata. Some clones in this sample may be carry-over from other donors' samples. This specimen consisted of whole blood, obtained in connection with sensitization to the hapten diphenylcyclopropenone (DPC). V is TRBV7-6 and J is TRBJ1-6; maybe TRBD1 (5 bases). In DNA form, the CDR3 reads TGTGCCAGCAGCTTAGAGGCAGGGAGAGGGAATTCACCCCTCCACTTT. Translated: CASSLEAGRGNSPLHF.